This TCR beta chain comes out of a study of T-cell reconstitution after alpha-beta-depleted transplantation in children. This CDR3 contains 15 residues. Germline V lookup: CDR1 SEHNR, CDR2 FQNEAQ (reference sequence). The V and J ends lost 7 bases and 3 bases, in that order; junction bases with no gene match: 8. Preparation of the TCRbeta library involved a method that used unique molecular identifiers. TCRdb reanalysed the PCR reads using MiXCR and keeps one entry per CDR3 protein. The profile shows hundreds of thousands of distinct CDR3 sequences, 16% of them singletons. This specimen was PBMCs, mostly from graft donor cells, taken 360 days after TCRalphabeta/CD19-depleted stem cell transplant. J is TRBJ2-7 and V is TRBV7-9, with 11 bases identical to TRBD2. The sequence came from a male patient between 5 and 17 years old who had a stem cell transplant for acute lymphoblastic leukemia, so the T cells may come from the graft donor. CDR3 residues: CASTRTTSGSYEQYF. The CDR3 DNA reads as TGTGCCAGCACCCGAACCACTAGCGGGAGCTACGAGCAGTACTTC. Full variable domain (outside the CDR3, taken from reference TRBV7-9 and TRBJ2-7): DTGVSQNPRHKITKRGQNVTFRCDPISEHNRLYWYRQTLGQGPEFLTYFQNEAQLEKSRLLSDRFSAERPKGSFSTLEIQRTEQGDSAMYLCASTRTTSGSYEQYFGPGTRLTVT.